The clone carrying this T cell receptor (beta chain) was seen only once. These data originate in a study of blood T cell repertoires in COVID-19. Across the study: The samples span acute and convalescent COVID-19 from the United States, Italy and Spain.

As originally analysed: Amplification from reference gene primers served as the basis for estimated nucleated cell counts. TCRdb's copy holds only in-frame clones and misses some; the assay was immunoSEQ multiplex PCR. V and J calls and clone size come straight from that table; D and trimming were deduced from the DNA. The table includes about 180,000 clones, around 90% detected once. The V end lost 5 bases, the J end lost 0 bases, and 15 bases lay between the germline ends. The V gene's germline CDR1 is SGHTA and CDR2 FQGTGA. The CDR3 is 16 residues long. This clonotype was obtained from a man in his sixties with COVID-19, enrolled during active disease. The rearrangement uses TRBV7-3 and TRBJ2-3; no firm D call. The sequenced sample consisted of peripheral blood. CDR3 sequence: CASSPSSTLSTDTQYF. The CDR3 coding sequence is TGTGCCAGCAGCCCCTCCTCGACACTTAGCACAGATACGCAGTATTTT.